Below, one T cell receptor (beta chain) is given with its context. This clonotype was seen more than once but under ten times. The target of this receptor is not known. Qualities for individual bases were not recorded, and no much larger clone is one base off. This sample stems from a study of T cell repertoires in cytomegalovirus infection (dated by TCRdb to about 2019). Regarding the complete study: Because public TCR beta signatures pointed to carriage of CMV infection together with the matching HLA type, the HLA type of each donor mattered for the analysis.

V has 6 bases trimmed and J has 8 bases trimmed; junction bases matching no gene number 5. The CDR3 measures 12 amino acids from cysteine to phenylalanine. Only the CDR3 portion is preserved as DNA: 36 bases, with reading frame beginning at the first base. Sequences SGHDN (CDR1) and FVKESK (CDR2) are obtained from the germline V gene. The paper as a whole reports these results and caveats: In both this cohort and an independent cohort of more than 350 donors, the cumulative frequency of public TCR beta family members distinguished carriers of CMV infection plus the relevant HLA type. In the ex vivo response, HLA-C-restricted CMV-specific TCR beta clonotypes were dominant, and in two of eight donors the single most frequent clonotype came from this HLA-C-restricted group.

The data were produced on an Illumina HiSeq 1500. TCRdb trimmed public reads at Q25 via fastp, called clones via MiXCR and kept in-frame beta chains. Merged by CDR3 protein, the rows form single entries marked with the most common genes and DNA. The sample includes around 450,000 distinct CDR3 sequences, with approximately 32% observed a single time. Clones ranked in the top ten supply roughly an eighth of the sample. Sequencing used PBMCs. The chain links TRBV14 with TRBJ1-2; 8 bases in between match TRBD1. The receptor comes from a human donor in good health (CMV status not recorded). Some clones in this sample may be carry-over from other donors' samples. The CDR3 sequence is CASRPRGQGYTF. DNA sequence: TGTGCCAGCAGACCCAGGGGGCAGGGCTACACCTTC.